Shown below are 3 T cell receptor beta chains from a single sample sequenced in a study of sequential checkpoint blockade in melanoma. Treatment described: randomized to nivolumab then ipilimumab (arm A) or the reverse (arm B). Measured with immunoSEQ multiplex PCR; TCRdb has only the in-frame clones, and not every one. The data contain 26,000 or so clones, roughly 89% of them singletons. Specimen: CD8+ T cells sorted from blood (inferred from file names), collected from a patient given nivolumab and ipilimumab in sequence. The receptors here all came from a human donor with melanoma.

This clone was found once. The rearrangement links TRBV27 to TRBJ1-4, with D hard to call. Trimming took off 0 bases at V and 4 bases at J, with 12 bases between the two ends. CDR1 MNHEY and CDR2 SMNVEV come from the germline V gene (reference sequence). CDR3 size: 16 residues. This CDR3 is CASSLSGRAFNEKLFF. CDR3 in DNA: TGTGCCAGCAGTTTATCGGGGAGGGCCTTTAATGAAAAACTGTTTTTT.

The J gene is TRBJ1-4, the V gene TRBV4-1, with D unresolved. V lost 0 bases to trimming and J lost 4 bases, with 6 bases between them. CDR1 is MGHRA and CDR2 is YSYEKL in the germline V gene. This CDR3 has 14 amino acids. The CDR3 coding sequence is TGCGCCAGCAGCCAAGATTTCGGTAATGAAAAACTGTTTTTT. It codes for CASSQDFGNEKLFF.

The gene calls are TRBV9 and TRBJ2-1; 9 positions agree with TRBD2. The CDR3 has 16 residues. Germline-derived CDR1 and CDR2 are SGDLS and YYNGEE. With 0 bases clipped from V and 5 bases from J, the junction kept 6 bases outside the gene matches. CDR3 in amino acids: CASSVVLAGDNNEQFF. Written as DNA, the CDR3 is TGTGCCAGCAGCGTAGTTTTAGCGGGGGATAACAATGAGCAGTTCTTC.